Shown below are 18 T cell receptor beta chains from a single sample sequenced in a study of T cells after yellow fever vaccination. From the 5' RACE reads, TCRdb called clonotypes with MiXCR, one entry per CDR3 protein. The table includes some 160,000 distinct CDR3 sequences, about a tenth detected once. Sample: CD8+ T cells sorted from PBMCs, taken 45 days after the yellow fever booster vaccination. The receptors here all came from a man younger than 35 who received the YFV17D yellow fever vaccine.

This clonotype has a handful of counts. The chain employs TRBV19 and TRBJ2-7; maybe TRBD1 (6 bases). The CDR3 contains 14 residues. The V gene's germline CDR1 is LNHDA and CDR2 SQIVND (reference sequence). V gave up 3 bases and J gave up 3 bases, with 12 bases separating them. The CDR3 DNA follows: TGTGCCAGTAGTATGGCAGGGGACAACTACGAGCAGTACTTC. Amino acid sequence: CASSMAGDNYEQYF.

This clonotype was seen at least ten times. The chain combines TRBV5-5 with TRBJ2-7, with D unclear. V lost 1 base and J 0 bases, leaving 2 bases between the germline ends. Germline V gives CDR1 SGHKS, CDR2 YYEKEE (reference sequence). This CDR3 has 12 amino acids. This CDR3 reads CASSLNSYEQYF. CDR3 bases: TGTGCCAGCAGCTTGAACTCCTACGAGCAGTACTTC.

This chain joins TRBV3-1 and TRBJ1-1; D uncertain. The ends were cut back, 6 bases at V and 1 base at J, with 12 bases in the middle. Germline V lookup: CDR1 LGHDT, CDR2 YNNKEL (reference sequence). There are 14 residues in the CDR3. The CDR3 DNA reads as TGTGCCAGCAGACCAGGAACTCCGAACACTGAAGCTTTCTTT. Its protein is CASRPGTPNTEAFF.

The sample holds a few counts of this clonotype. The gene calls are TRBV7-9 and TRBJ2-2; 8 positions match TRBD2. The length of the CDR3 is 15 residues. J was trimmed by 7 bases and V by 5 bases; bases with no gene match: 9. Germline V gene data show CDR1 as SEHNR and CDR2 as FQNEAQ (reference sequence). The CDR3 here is CASSGALAAGGELFF. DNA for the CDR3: TGTGCCAGCAGCGGAGCACTAGCGGCAGGCGGGGAGCTGTTTTTT. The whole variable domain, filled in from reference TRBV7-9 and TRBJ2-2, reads DTGVSQNPRHKITKRGQNVTFRCDPISEHNRLYWYRQTLGQGPEFLTYFQNEAQLEKSRLLSDRFSAERPKGSFSTLEIQRTEQGDSAMYLCASSGALAAGGELFFGEGSRLTVL.

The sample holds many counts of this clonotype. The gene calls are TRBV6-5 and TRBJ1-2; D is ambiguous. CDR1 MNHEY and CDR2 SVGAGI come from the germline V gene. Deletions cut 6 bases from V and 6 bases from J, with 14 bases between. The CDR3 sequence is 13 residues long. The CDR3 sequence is CASRPSGGDGYTF. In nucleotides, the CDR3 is TGTGCCAGCAGGCCTTCCGGTGGGGATGGCTACACCTTC.

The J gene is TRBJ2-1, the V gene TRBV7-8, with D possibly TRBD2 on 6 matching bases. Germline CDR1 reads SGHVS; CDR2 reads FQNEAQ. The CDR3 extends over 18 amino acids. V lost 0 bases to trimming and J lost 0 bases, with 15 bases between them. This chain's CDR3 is CASSLALSGFSSYNEQFF. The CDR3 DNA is TGTGCCAGCAGCTTAGCGCTAAGCGGGTTTAGCTCCTACAATGAGCAGTTCTTC. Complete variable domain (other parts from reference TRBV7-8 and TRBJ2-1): GAGVSQSPRYKVAKRGQDVALRCDPISGHVSLFWYQQALGQGPEFLTYFQNEAQLDKSGLPSDRFFAERPEGSVSTLKIQRTQQEDSAVYLCASSLALSGFSSYNEQFFGPGTRLTVL.

Written as DNA, the CDR3 is TGTGCCAGCAGCCTCCGGGACAGGGAAGAGACCCAGTACTTC. Encoded protein: CASSLRDREETQYF. The chain is built from TRBV7-9 and TRBJ2-5; 9 bases agree with TRBD1. J gave up 3 bases and V 5 bases, and 4 bases lay outside the gene matches. The CDR3 is 14 residues long. CDR1 and CDR2 from the germline V gene are SEHNR and FQNEAQ (reference sequence).

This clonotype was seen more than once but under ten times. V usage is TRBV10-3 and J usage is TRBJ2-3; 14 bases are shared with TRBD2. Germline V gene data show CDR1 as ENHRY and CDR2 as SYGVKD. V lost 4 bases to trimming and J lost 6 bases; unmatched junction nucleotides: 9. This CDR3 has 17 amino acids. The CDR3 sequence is CAISVGLAGESWDTQYF. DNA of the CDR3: TGTGCCATCAGTGTGGGACTAGCGGGGGAGTCATGGGATACGCAGTATTTT.

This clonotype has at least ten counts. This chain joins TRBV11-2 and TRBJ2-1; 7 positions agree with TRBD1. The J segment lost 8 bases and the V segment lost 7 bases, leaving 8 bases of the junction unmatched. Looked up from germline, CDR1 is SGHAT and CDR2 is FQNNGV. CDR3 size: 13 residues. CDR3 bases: TGTGCCAGCAAATCCCACAGGGGCCATGAGCAGTTCTTC. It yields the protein CASKSHRGHEQFF.

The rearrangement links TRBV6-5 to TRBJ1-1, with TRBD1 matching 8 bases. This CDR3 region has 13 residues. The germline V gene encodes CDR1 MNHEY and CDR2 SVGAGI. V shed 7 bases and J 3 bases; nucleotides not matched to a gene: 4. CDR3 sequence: CASKQGEYTEAFF. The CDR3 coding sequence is TGTGCCAGCAAACAGGGGGAATACACTGAAGCTTTCTTT.

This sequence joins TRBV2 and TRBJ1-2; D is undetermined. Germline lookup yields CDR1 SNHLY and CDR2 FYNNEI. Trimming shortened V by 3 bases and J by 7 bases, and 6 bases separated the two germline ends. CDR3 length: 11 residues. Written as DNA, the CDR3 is TGTGCCAGCAGTGATAATCCTGGCTACACCTTC. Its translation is CASSDNPGYTF.

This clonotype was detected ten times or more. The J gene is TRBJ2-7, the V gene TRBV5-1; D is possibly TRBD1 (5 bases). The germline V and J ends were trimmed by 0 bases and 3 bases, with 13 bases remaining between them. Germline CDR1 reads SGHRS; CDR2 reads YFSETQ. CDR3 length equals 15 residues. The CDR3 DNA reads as TGCGCCAGCAGCTTGGATGGCAGGGTAAGCTACGAGCAGTACTTC. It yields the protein CASSLDGRVSYEQYF. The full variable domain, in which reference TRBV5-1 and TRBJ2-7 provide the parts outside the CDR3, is KAGVTQTPRYLIKTRGQQVTLSCSPISGHRSVSWYQQTPGQGLQFLFEYFSETQRNKGNFPGRFSGRQFSNSRSEMNVSTLELGDSALYLCASSLDGRVSYEQYFGPGTRLTVT.

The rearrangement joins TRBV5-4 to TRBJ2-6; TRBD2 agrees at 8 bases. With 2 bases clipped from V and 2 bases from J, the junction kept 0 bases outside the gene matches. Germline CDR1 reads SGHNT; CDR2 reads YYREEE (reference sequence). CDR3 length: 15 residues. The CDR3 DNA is TGTGCCAGCAGCTTTAGCGGGGCTGGGGCCAACGTCCTGACTTTC. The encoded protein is CASSFSGAGANVLTF.

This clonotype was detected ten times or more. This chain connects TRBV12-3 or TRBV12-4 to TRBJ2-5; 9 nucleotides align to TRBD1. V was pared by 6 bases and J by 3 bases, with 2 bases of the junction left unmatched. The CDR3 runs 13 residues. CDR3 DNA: TGTGCCAGCAGACAGGGGGCGGAAGAGACCCAGTACTTC. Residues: CASRQGAEETQYF.

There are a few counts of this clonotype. The CDR3 DNA reads as TGCGCCAGCAGCCACCCCGGGACAGCCTTCTACAATGAGCAGTTCTTC. Its translation is CASSHPGTAFYNEQFF. This chain connects TRBV4-1 to TRBJ2-1; the match to TRBD1 covers 7 bases. V shed 3 bases, J shed 3 bases, and the junction held 8 bases outside the gene matches. The CDR3 length is 16 residues. CDR1 is MGHRA, CDR2 YSYEKL, per germline.

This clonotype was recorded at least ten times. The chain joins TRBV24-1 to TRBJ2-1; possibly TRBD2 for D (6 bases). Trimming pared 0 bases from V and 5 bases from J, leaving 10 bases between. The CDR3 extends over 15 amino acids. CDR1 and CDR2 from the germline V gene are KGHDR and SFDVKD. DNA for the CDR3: TGTGCCACCAGTGATTTGGGGCGGGACCACAATGAGCAGTTCTTC. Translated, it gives CATSDLGRDHNEQFF.

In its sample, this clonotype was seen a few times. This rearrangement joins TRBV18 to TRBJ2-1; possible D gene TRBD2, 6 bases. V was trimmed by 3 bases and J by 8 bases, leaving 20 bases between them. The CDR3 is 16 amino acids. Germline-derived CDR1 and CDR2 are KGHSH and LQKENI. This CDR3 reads CASSPELRLVLHEQFF. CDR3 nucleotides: TGTGCCAGCTCACCCGAGCTGAGACTAGTTTTACATGAGCAGTTCTTC. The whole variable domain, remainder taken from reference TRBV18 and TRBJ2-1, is NAGVMQNPRHLVRRRGQEARLRCSPMKGHSHVYWYRQLPEEGLKFMVYLQKENIIDESGMPKERFSAEFPKEGPSILRIQQVVRGDSAAYFCASSPELRLVLHEQFFGPGTRLTVL.

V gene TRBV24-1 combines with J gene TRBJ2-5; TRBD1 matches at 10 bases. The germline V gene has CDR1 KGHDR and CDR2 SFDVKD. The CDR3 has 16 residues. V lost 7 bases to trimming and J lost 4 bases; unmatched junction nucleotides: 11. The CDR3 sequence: CATSMSDRGRGETQYF. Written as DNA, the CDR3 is TGTGCCACCAGCATGTCGGACAGGGGGAGAGGAGAGACCCAGTACTTC.